The rows below give T cell receptor beta chains drawn from one sample of a study of shared T cell receptors in the human thymus. Sequencing used immunoSEQ multiplex PCR; TCRdb keeps in-frame clones, though not all of them. This sample has hundreds of thousands of clones; roughly 85% occur once, and the top ten carry more than 0.01%. These data were also filed under a second study, of human thymus T cells.

Sequenced input: thymocytes. These receptor sequences come from a girl under three years old with a congenital heart defect. Both conserved end residues are part of each CDR3. D genes are given only for firm matches. Not every row has a clone size; where given, it reads once, few, many or a size class.

TRBV4-1	once	TRBJ1-1	-	TGCGCCAGCAGCCAAGATGAGGAGGAGGGCGGGAACACTGAAGCTTTCTTT	CASSQDEEEGGNTEAFF
TRBV5-6	-	TRBJ1-1	TRBD1	TGTGCCAGCAGCTCCAAGACAGGGGGAATCACTGAAGCTTTCTTT	CASSSKTGGITEAFF
TRBV14	-	TRBJ1-6	-	TGTGCCAGCAGCCAAGGTGCTCAAGGACAATGTAATTCACCCCTCCACTTT	CASSQGAQGQCNSPLHF
TRBV5-6	once	TRBJ2-7	-	TGTGCCAGCAGCCCGGGGGACTCACTTGTCAGGAGCTCCTACGAGCAGTACTTC	CASSPGDSLVRSSYEQYF
TRBV11-2	-	TRBJ2-7	-	TGTGCCAGCAGCTTAAGGGGCGCCTCTACCTACGAGCAGTACTTC	CASSLRGASTYEQYF
TRBV6-5	once	TRBJ2-1	-	TGTGCCAGCAGTTACGCAGGGCCTCCCGAGAAGGAGCAGTTCTTC	CASSYAGPPEKEQFF
TRBV27	-	TRBJ1-2	-	TGTGCCAGCAGTGAACCCCAAAATTTAGGAGGAGGGCTCTATGGCTACACCTTC	CASSEPQNLGGGLYGYTF
TRBV9	once	TRBJ2-2	TRBD1	TGTGCCAGCAGCGAGAACCGCGACAGGGGATCCACCGGGGAGCTGTTTTTT	CASSENRDRGSTGELFF
TRBV7-8	once	TRBJ1-4	TRBD1	TGTGCCAGCAGCCCGAAAGTCGACAGGGCGCTTGCTGAAAAACTGTTTTTT	CASSPKVDRALAEKLFF
TRBV5-1	-	TRBJ2-3	-	TGCGCCAGCAAGCAGCGGGCTAGCACAGATACGCAGTATTTT	CASKQRASTDTQYF
TRBV4-1	-	TRBJ1-5	-	TGCGCCAGCAGCCAAGGGGGGGGGCCCCGGGGTTCGCCCCAGCATTTT	CASSQGGGPRGSPQHF
TRBV4-3	-	TRBJ2-7	TRBD2	TGCGCCAGCAGCGCTAGCGGAACTTACGAGCAGTACTTC	CASSASGTYEQYF
TRBV6-6	once	TRBJ1-5	TRBD1	TGTGCCAGCAGTTACCCAGGGGGCAAATTTCAGCCCCAGCATTTT	CASSYPGGKFQPQHF
TRBV11-2	-	TRBJ2-1	-	TGTGCCAGCAGCTTAGGTCGCAGGGGCCCCTACAATGAGCAGTTCTTC	CASSLGRRGPYNEQFF
TRBV7-6	once	TRBJ2-5	TRBD2	TGTGCCAGCAGCTTAGTTGCGGGGGGAGGTGAGACCCAGTACTTC	CASSLVAGGGETQYF
TRBV14	-	TRBJ2-7	-	TGTGCCAGCAGCCAAGATTTGGCCAGGATCCACGAGCAGTACTTC	CASSQDLARIHEQYF
TRBV19	once	TRBJ1-4	-	TGTGCCAGTAGCAGGCAGGGAGGGGATGAAAAACTGTTTTTT	CASSRQGGDEKLFF
TRBV2	-	TRBJ2-7	-	TGTGCCAGCAGTGGGACACCATCTGAGCAGTACTTC	CASSGTPSEQYF
TRBV27	once	TRBJ2-7	-	TGTGCCAGCAGTTTAGGTCAGGGATACTCCTACGAGCAGTACTTC	CASSLGQGYSYEQYF
TRBV4-1	-	TRBJ2-4	TRBD1	TGCGCCAGCAGCCAAGATGTGGGACAGGGGGAGTGGTTTCTGGCCAAAAACATTCAGTACTTC	CASSQDVGQGEWFLAKNIQYF
TRBV10-3	-	TRBJ2-2	-	TGTGCCATCAACGACCGGGACAAGAACACCGGGGAGCTGTTTTTT	CAINDRDKNTGELFF
TRBV5-1	-	TRBJ1-1	-	TGCGCCAGCAGCGTGAAGACTGACGCCGGCGGCACTGAAGCTTTCTTT	CASSVKTDAGGTEAFF
TRBV11-3	once	TRBJ1-6	-	TGTGCCAGCAGCTTAAAGGGGCCCGAAGATAATTCACCCCTCCACTTT	CASSLKGPEDNSPLHF
TRBV27	-	TRBJ2-1	-	TGTGCCAGCAGTCCTCCGGCGGGGAAGGGCTACAATGAGCAGTTCTTC	CASSPPAGKGYNEQFF
TRBV15	once	TRBJ1-1	TRBD1	TGTGCCACCAGCAGAGAGGACCCGGGACAGTACACTGAAGCTTTCTTT	CATSREDPGQYTEAFF
TRBV6-1	-	TRBJ2-3	-	TGTGCCAGCAGTGAAGGGGGCGTCACAGATACGCAGTATTTT	CASSEGGVTDTQYF
TRBV6-5	-	TRBJ2-7	-	TGTGCCAGCAGTGCGAGGGGGATCAGGCTCGAGCAGTACTTC	CASSARGIRLEQYF
TRBV7-2	-	TRBJ2-5	-	TGTGCCAGCAGCCCGGGGTCGTCAGGGGAATTGGAGACCCAGTACTTC	CASSPGSSGELETQYF
TRBV30	-	TRBJ1-5	-	TGTGCCTGGAGTGACGGCCCGACAGCTAATCAGCCCCAGCATTTT	CAWSDGPTANQPQHF
TRBV29-1	-	TRBJ1-1	-	TGCAGCGTTGGTAACAGCACTGAAGCTTTCTTT	CSVGNSTEAFF
TRBV19	-	TRBJ1-4	-	TGTGCCAGTAGCTGGGGAGGGGAAAAACTGTTTTTT	CASSWGGEKLFF
TRBV18	-	TRBJ1-5	TRBD1	TGTGCCAGCTCGTCAGAGGATAGGGGGCCGGGACACTTCCGCAATCAGCCCCAGCATTTT	CASSSEDRGPGHFRNQPQHF
TRBV9	once	TRBJ2-2	TRBD1	TGTGCCGCCGGTCCGACAGGGGGCCCTCACACCGGGGAGCTGTTTTTT	CAAGPTGGPHTGELFF
TRBV18	once	TRBJ1-5	-	TGTGCCAGCTCACCATTGCACAGGGAGGGACGCAATCAGCCCCAGCATTTT	CASSPLHREGRNQPQHF
TRBV12-5	once	TRBJ1-2	-	TGTGCTAGTGGTTTGGTACAGGATGGGATAGGCTATGGCTACACCTTC	CASGLVQDGIGYGYTF
TRBV9	-	TRBJ2-1	-	TGTGCCAGCAGCGATCCCCCGGGGGCAGGGAGGGTGGCAGGGGCCTACAATGAGCAGTTCTTC	CASSDPPGAGRVAGAYNEQFF
TRBV28	-	TRBJ1-4	TRBD1	TGTGCCAGCAGCCCCGACAGGGTGGTGGAAAAACTGTTTTTT	CASSPDRVVEKLFF
TRBV5-1	-	TRBJ2-5	-	TGCGCCAGCAGCCCTAGAGGGAGCCAAGAGACCCAGTACTTC	CASSPRGSQETQYF
TRBV7-6	-	TRBJ1-6	-	TGTGCCAGCAGCCCAGAGCCTAGTGGTCCCCCCCTCCACTTT	CASSPEPSGPPLHF
TRBV7-6	once	TRBJ1-6	-	TGTGCCAGCAGCTTGAGTCCAGGAAGGAATTCACCCCTCCACTTT	CASSLSPGRNSPLHF
TRBV29-1	-	TRBJ1-1	TRBD1	TGCAGCGTTGCCCTGACAGGGGTAACTGAAGCTTTCTTT	CSVALTGVTEAFF
TRBV27	-	TRBJ2-7	TRBD1	TGTGCCAGCAGACTGAACCCAGGGACAGGGCCTAATAAACCGCTCTCCTACGAGCAGTACTTC	CASRLNPGTGPNKPLSYEQYF
TRBV6-5	-	TRBJ2-7	TRBD1	TGTGCCAGCAAGGGACAGGGATCCTACGAGCAGTACTTC	CASKGQGSYEQYF
TRBV7-8	-	TRBJ2-5	TRBD2	TGTGCCAGCAGCTTAAGGCGCCTCGGGACTAGCGGGGTCCAAGAGACCCAGTACTTC	CASSLRRLGTSGVQETQYF
TRBV28	-	TRBJ1-2	-	TGTGCCAGCAGTACCATTTCGGGGATAAAGGACTATGGCTACACCTTC	CASSTISGIKDYGYTF
TRBV5-1	-	TRBJ1-3	-	TGCGCCAGCACCGCTTCCCTTAACAGGACCCCGTACTCTGGAAACACCATATATTTT	CASTASLNRTPYSGNTIYF
TRBV14	-	TRBJ1-1	-	TGTGCCAGCAGCCAAGAAGCAACAGGTGACGGCGCTTTCTTT	CASSQEATGDGAFF
TRBV5-1	-	TRBJ2-5	-	TGCGCCAGCAGGGAATGGGCCAGGAGGGTAAGAGAGACCCAGTACTTC	CASREWARRVRETQYF
TRBV2	-	TRBJ2-7	-	TGTGCCAGCATATTGGACGGGGGCTCCTACGAGCAGTACTTC	CASILDGGSYEQYF
TRBV7-8	-	TRBJ2-7	-	TGTGCCAGCAGCTTATTTTGGGTATGCGGCGAGCAGTACTTC	CASSLFWVCGEQYF
TRBV15	-	TRBJ2-1	TRBD2	TGTGCCACCAGCAGTACTAGCGGGGTGAGCTCCTACAATGAGCAGTTCTTC	CATSSTSGVSSYNEQFF
TRBV28	-	TRBJ2-2	TRBD1	TGTGCCAGCACCCCAGGGGGAATGGACACCGGGGAGCTGTTTTTT	CASTPGGMDTGELFF
TRBV29-1	-	TRBJ2-7	-	TGCAGCGTTGCCACCCTTAGGCAGGGTCCCGTTTACGAGCAGTACTTC	CSVATLRQGPVYEQYF
TRBV2	-	TRBJ1-2	-	TGTGCCAGCAGGCACCCTTCCGACAGCCTCAACTATGGCTACACCTTC	CASRHPSDSLNYGYTF
TRBV11-2	-	TRBJ1-1	TRBD1	TGTGCCAGCAGGTCAGGGGGCTTGAACACTGAAGCTTTCTTT	CASRSGGLNTEAFF
TRBV10-1	-	TRBJ1-1	-	TGCGCCAGCGAGATTTCTCGAAACCGGGACATTGTACTTGATAGGGTCTCGAACACTGAAGCTTTCTTT	CASEISRNRDIVLDRVSNTEAFF
TRBV10-1	-	TRBJ1-3	-	TGCGCCAGCAGTGACAGGTTTTCCTCTGGAAACACCATATATTTT	CASSDRFSSGNTIYF
TRBV6-5	-	TRBJ2-1	-	TGTGCCAGCAGTTACTTCGCGGGGTGGGCCGGCAATGAGCAGTTCTTC	CASSYFAGWAGNEQFF
TRBV2	-	TRBJ2-6	-	TGTGCCACGAGGACCGCACTAGACCCACCCCACGTAAAATCTGGGGCCAACGTCCTGACTTTC	CATRTALDPPHVKSGANVLTF
TRBV28	-	TRBJ1-5	-	TGTGCCAGCAGTTTTTTGGGGGCTTCGGGGCAGGTCAATCAGCCCCAGCATTTT	CASSFLGASGQVNQPQHF